The rows below give T cell receptor beta chains drawn from one sample of a study of tumor and adjacent non-tumor tissue in lung cancer. TCRdb fed the multiplex PCR reads into MiXCR, producing one record per CDR3 protein. The table lists roughly 81,000 distinct CDR3 sequences, approximately 71% of them singletons. Material: lung tumor tissue. The receptors here all came from a woman in her seventies with non-small cell lung cancer. Each CDR3 is given with its conserved first and last residue. For some rows the clone size is stated as once, few or many, or as a class when expanded; others skip it.

V gene: TRBV4-1; clone size: many; CDR3 protein: CASSPRWAAGAQETQYF
V gene: TRBV20-1; clone size: few; CDR3 protein: CSASRAWGQGAGEQYF
V gene: TRBV6-1; clone size: -; CDR3 protein: CASSSMHSSGADTQYF
V gene: TRBV29-1; clone size: few; CDR3 protein: CSPGEYGYNF
V gene: TRBV7-9; clone size: -; CDR3 protein: CASSSQGFLNTRELFF
V gene: TRBV25-1; clone size: -; CDR3 protein: CASSAAGQGFEKLFF
V gene: TRBV28; clone size: -; CDR3 protein: CASSSDETEDTGELFF
V gene: TRBV29-1; clone size: -; CDR3 protein: CSVDRDREDAFF
V gene: TRBV20-1; clone size: -; CDR3 protein: CSVRVGGWPEAFF
V gene: TRBV29-1; clone size: -; CDR3 protein: CSVYGGHSGYTF
V gene: TRBV11-2; clone size: -; CDR3 protein: CTSRKEGGRTTGELFF
V gene: TRBV12-3/TRBV12-4; clone size: -; CDR3 protein: CTSSSRDGCNEQFF
V gene: TRBV12-3/TRBV12-4; clone size: few; CDR3 protein: CASSPPTRTSVEQYF
V gene: TRBV10-2; clone size: -; CDR3 protein: CASSAWQGNSPLHF
V gene: TRBV30; clone size: many; CDR3 protein: CAWSRAGGGTDTQYF
V gene: TRBV7-2; clone size: few; CDR3 protein: CASSRGGSGKGYTF